The entry below describes one T cell receptor beta chain. The data originate from a study of blood T cell repertoires in COVID-19. Study summary: Sites across the United States, Italy and Spain contributed samples from acute and convalescent COVID-19. PBMCs, B-cell-depleted T cells, or T cells were the source of the cDNA or gDNA that made up the material.

Under the authors' procedure: From reference gene primer amplification, estimates of nucleated cell counts were derived. Data came from immunoSEQ multiplex PCR; TCRdb stores just in-frame clones and leaves some out. The V and J calls and the clone size are those of that table, but D and trimming were determined from the DNA. The sample gives fewer than 120,000 clones, roughly 76% of which show up once; 6% to 8.5% is in the top ten. CDR1 is SGHRS and CDR2 is YFSETQ in the germline V gene. With 4 bases clipped from V and 3 bases from J, the junction kept 10 bases outside the gene matches. The CDR3 extends over 15 amino acids.

What was sequenced was peripheral blood. The chain links TRBV5-1 to TRBJ2-7; TRBD2 agrees at 7 bases. This TCR was sampled from a woman in her sixties or seventies with acute or convalescent COVID-19. This chain's CDR3 is CASSEGTNTDYEQYF. CDR3 nucleotide sequence: TGCGCCAGCAGCGAGGGGACTAACACGGACTACGAGCAGTACTTC.